These 11 T cell receptor beta chains came from one sample sequenced in a study of cytomegalovirus exposure and HLA in healthy donors. Amplification used 60 Vbeta primers and 13 Jbeta primers. This table comes from immunoSEQ multiplex PCR, and its TCRdb copy is limited to in-frame clones, with some not included. Here the sample spans nearly 110,000 clones, around 73% being singletons. Sequencing was carried out using PBMCs. The source of these receptors is a man aged 25-40 years in good health and CMV-seronegative.

This chain links TRBV6-5 with TRBJ2-7, with 9 positions matching TRBD1. V was clipped by 2 bases and J by 5 bases; unmatched bases: 4. The CDR3 length is 14 residues. Germline loops: CDR1 MNHEY, CDR2 SVGAGI. The CDR3 DNA follows: TGTGCCAGCAGTTACCGGGACAGGGCCCACGAGCAGTACTTC. It codes for CASSYRDRAHEQYF.

The V call is TRBV25-1, the J call TRBJ2-5; D might be TRBD1 (6 bases). V lost 2 bases, J lost 2 bases, and 12 bases lay in between. CDR1 and CDR2 from the germline V gene are MGHDK and SYGVNS. The CDR3 spans 15 residues. Written as DNA, the CDR3 is TGTGCCAGCAGTGAACCCAGGACAGCACAAGAGACCCAGTACTTC. Amino acids: CASSEPRTAQETQYF.

This clone was seen just once. This chain links TRBV4-2 with TRBJ2-2, with D unclear. This CDR3 is built from 14 residues. From germline, CDR1 is LGHNA and CDR2 YNFKEQ. Trimming removed 0 bases from V and 6 bases from J, with 8 bases in between. The DNA for the CDR3 is TGTGCCAGCAGCCAAGATTTGCGGTCCGGGGAGCTGTTTTTT. Its protein product is CASSQDLRSGELFF.

J is TRBJ2-7 and V is TRBV9, with D unresolved. V was trimmed by 3 bases and J by 0 bases, leaving 10 bases between them. CDR1 is SGDLS, CDR2 YYNGEE, per germline. The CDR3 length is 14 residues. CDR3 in amino acids: CASSGGRDSYEQYF. The CDR3 region has the DNA TGTGCCAGCAGCGGAGGCCGAGACTCCTACGAGCAGTACTTC.

The gene calls are TRBV11-2 and TRBJ2-7; TRBD2 is a possible D gene (5 bases). Trimming removed 6 bases from V and 5 bases from J, with 20 bases in between. The CDR3 is made up of 15 amino acids. Per the germline V gene, CDR1 is SGHAT and CDR2 is FQNNGV. The CDR3 DNA reads TGTGCCAGCAGTCGATGGACCAAAGCGGCCCACGAGCAGTACTTC. It codes for CASSRWTKAAHEQYF.

This clone was detected a few times. The chain employs TRBV5-6 and TRBJ2-7; 7 bases line up with TRBD1. This CDR3 region has 13 residues. The V gene end was trimmed by 4 bases and the J gene end by 6 bases; junction bases not matched to a gene: 7. The V gene's germline CDR1 is SGHDT and CDR2 YYEEEE. CDR3 amino acids: CASSLWTGGEQYF. The CDR3 coding sequence is TGTGCCAGCAGCCTCTGGACAGGAGGCGAGCAGTACTTC.

The V gene is TRBV7-9, the J gene TRBJ2-5, with a possible D match to TRBD1 (5 bases). V was clipped by 1 base and J by 1 base, with 7 bases between them. The CDR3 extends over 14 amino acids. Germline-derived CDR1 and CDR2 are SEHNR and FQNEAQ (reference sequence). The CDR3 is CASSLVDSQETQYF. The CDR3 DNA reads as TGTGCCAGCAGCTTAGTTGACAGCCAAGAGACCCAGTACTTC.

This chain joins TRBV7-6 and TRBJ1-4; possible D gene TRBD1, 5 bases. Trimming stripped 1 base from V and 12 bases from J, with 12 bases between. This CDR3 has 13 residues. Looked up from germline, CDR1 is SGHVS and CDR2 is FNYEAQ. In nucleotides, the CDR3 is TGTGCCAGCAGCTTAGTCTCAGGGATGGAACTGTTTTTT. This encodes CASSLVSGMELFF. The entire variable domain, with the rest obtained from reference TRBV7-6 and TRBJ1-4, is as follows: GAGVSQSPRYKVTKRGQDVALRCDPISGHVSLYWYRQALGQGPEFLTYFNYEAQQDKSGLPNDRFSAERPEGSISTLTIQRTEQRDSAMYRCASSLVSGMELFFGSGTQLSVL.

This sequence joins TRBV19 and TRBJ2-2, with D perhaps TRBD1 (6 bases). V lost 7 bases and J 2 bases, leaving 11 bases between the germline ends. The germline V gene has CDR1 LNHDA and CDR2 SQIVND (reference sequence). The CDR3 length is 14 residues. The CDR3, as DNA: TGTGCCAGTATGCAGGGGTCAAACACCGGGGAGCTGTTTTTT. It codes for CASMQGSNTGELFF. The full variable domain, completed using reference TRBV19 and TRBJ2-2, is DGGITQSPKYLFRKEGQNVTLSCEQNLNHDAMYWYRQDPGQGLRLIYYSQIVNDFQKGDIAEGYSVSREKKESFPLTVTSAQKNPTAFYLCASMQGSNTGELFFGEGSRLTVL.

This clone occurred once. The chain links TRBV5-4 to TRBJ2-7; 9 bases fit TRBD1. Trimming cost V 6 bases and J 2 bases; bases outside gene matches: 6. The CDR3 covers 14 residues. Germline-derived CDR1 and CDR2 are SGHNT and YYREEE (reference sequence). The CDR3 bases are TGTGCCAGCAACCCGACAGGGGGACCCTACGAGCAGTACTTC. Translation gives CASNPTGGPYEQYF.

The V call is TRBV27, the J call TRBJ2-1; 10 nucleotides match TRBD2. The V gene end was trimmed by 3 bases and the J gene end by 0 bases; junction bases not matched to a gene: 5. The CDR3 covers 17 residues. Per germline, CDR1 MNHEY and CDR2 SMNVEV (reference sequence). The CDR3 DNA is TGTGCCAGCAGTTTCATAGCGGGAGGTGTCTCCTACAATGAGCAGTTCTTC. Protein: CASSFIAGGVSYNEQFF.